The 8 T cell receptor beta chains in this list originate from one sample, sequenced in a study of shared clonotypes between healthy human individuals. The assay was immunoSEQ multiplex PCR, and TCRdb's table has in-frame clones only and misses some. The table shows 2,500,000 or so clones, with approximately 94% occurring only once. The specimen sequenced was naive CD4+ T cells sorted from blood. Subset meaning: CD45RA+ positively selected. Source of these receptors: a man aged 18 to 35 in good health.

The chain combines TRBV15 with TRBJ2-7; TRBD2 matches 8 bases. Unmatched junction bases numbered 5, after V lost 5 bases and J lost 2 bases. From germline, CDR1 is LNHNV and CDR2 YYDKDF (reference sequence). This CDR3 has 14 residues. This CDR3 is CATSGGGSTYEQYF. CDR3 nucleotide sequence: TGTGCCACCAGCGGCGGGGGGTCAACCTACGAGCAGTACTTC.

J is TRBJ2-7 and V is TRBV5-1; D is tentatively TRBD1 or TRBD2 (5 bases each). Trimming took 5 bases from V and 0 from J, leaving 15 bases between them. Germline V gene data show CDR1 as SGHRS and CDR2 as YFSETQ. The CDR3 has 15 residues. This CDR3 reads CASRAGTESSYEQYF. The DNA of the CDR3 is TGCGCCAGCAGAGCCGGGACCGAGAGCTCCTACGAGCAGTACTTC.

The CDR3 region has the DNA TGTGCCTGGACGGGACTAGCGAGTTACAATGAGCAGTTCTTC. It translates to CAWTGLASYNEQFF. The chain couples TRBV30 to TRBJ2-1, with 10 positions matching TRBD2. V shed 4 bases, J shed 4 bases, and the junction held 4 bases outside the gene matches. Germline loops: CDR1 GTSNPN, CDR2 SVGIG (reference sequence). The CDR3 runs 14 residues.

The V gene is TRBV5-6, the J gene TRBJ2-7; tentative D call: TRBD1 (6 bases). The CDR3 length is 15 residues. With 4 bases removed from V and 3 bases from J, the gap between germline ends came to 17 bases. Germline V gene data show CDR1 as SGHDT and CDR2 as YYEEEE. The CDR3 loop reads CASSRRGNYHYEQYF. CDR3 DNA: TGTGCCAGCAGCCGTAGGGGGAATTATCACTACGAGCAGTACTTC.

With regard to this clone: Different DNA sequences within this sample yield the same CDR3. The CDR3 protein is CASSLAGYEQYF. CDR3 nucleotides: TGTGCCAGCAGCTTAGCGGGCTACGAGCAGTACTTC. This rearrangement joins TRBV11-2 to TRBJ2-7; D is unclear. This CDR3 is 12 amino acids long. Germline assignment: CDR1 SGHAT and CDR2 FQNNGV. The V gene lost 1 base and the J gene lost 3 bases, with 4 bases spanning the gap.

The chain is built from TRBV7-2 and TRBJ1-4, with D unresolved. V lost 5 bases to trimming and J lost 7 bases, with 14 bases between them. The CDR3 sequence is 14 residues long. Germline V CDR1 and CDR2: SGHTA, FQGNSA. This chain's CDR3 is CASSGRQAGEKLFF. CDR3 coding DNA: TGTGCCAGCAGCGGACGGCAGGCGGGTGAAAAACTGTTTTTT. The full variable domain, with the rest looked up from reference TRBV7-2 and TRBJ1-4, is GAGVSQSPSNKVTEKGKDVELRCDPISGHTALYWYRQSLGQGLEFLIYFQGNSAPDKSGLPSDRFSAERTGGSVSTLTIQRTQQEDSAVYLCASSGRQAGEKLFFGSGTQLSVL.

The chain links TRBV19 to TRBJ2-2, with no clear D. V was shortened by 1 base and J by 6 bases, with 9 bases between the two germline ends. CDR3 length: 14 residues. The germline gives CDR1 LNHDA, CDR2 SQIVND (reference sequence). The DNA for the CDR3 is TGTGCCAGTAGTATAGTGGGCGGTTCCGGGGAGCTGTTTTTT. Amino acid sequence: CASSIVGGSGELFF.

The V gene is TRBV7-3, the J gene TRBJ2-2; D is possibly TRBD1 (5 bases). The CDR3 spans 15 residues. Germline V CDR1 and CDR2: SGHTA, FQGTGA. Between the trimmed V and J ends, which lost 4 bases and 3 bases, there was a span of 12 bases. The CDR3 protein is CASSSLQGYTGELFF. The CDR3 nucleotides are TGTGCCAGCAGCTCCCTTCAGGGTTACACCGGGGAGCTGTTTTTT. The whole variable domain, remainder taken from reference TRBV7-3 and TRBJ2-2, is GAGVSQTPSNKVTEKGKYVELRCDPISGHTALYWYRQSLGQGPEFLIYFQGTGAADDSGLPNDRFFAVRPEGSVSTLKIQRTERGDSAVYLCASSSLQGYTGELFFGEGSRLTVL.